The clone carrying this T cell receptor beta chain was seen ten or more times. Its specificity is unknown. The CDR3 contains 15 residues. Germline CDR1 SGHTA, CDR2 FQGTGA. Trimming cost V 4 bases and J 1 base, with 13 bases left between them. The entry originates in a study of early T cells in non-severe SARS-CoV-2 infection. Study summary: The sequenced material was bulk RNA from unsorted whole blood, and its chains were unpaired. Study-level findings and limits: VDJdb matching favored anti-spike CD8 responses, missing private and CD4 specificities.

Individual cDNA molecules were tagged with unique molecular identifiers. MiXCR, applied by TCRdb to the 5' RACE reads, yields one record per CDR3 protein. The repertoire consists of 50,000 to 70,000 distinct CDR3 sequences, with roughly a tenth occurring once and the leading ten covering over 8.5%. The sequencing sample was made of whole blood. The genes are TRBV7-3 and TRBJ1-1; D unresolved. The TCR was taken from an adult who was a healthcare worker with PCR-confirmed SARS-CoV-2 infection or an uninfected control (not recorded which). In DNA, the CDR3 is TGTGCCAGCAGCTGGACCGGGCTTGGGAACACTGAAGCTTTCTTT. It specifies CASSWTGLGNTEAFF.